The 8 T cell receptor beta chains listed next were all sequenced from one sample in a study of beta chain features in type 1 diabetes. Their specific antigens are unknown. Study findings and constraints: Significant though moderate, a shortening of TCRB CDR3s appeared in all four CD4+ subsets of Type 1 diabetes patients.

The sequenced template was cDNA made from the entire isolated RNA. This table comes from immunoSEQ multiplex PCR, and its TCRdb copy is limited to in-frame clones, with some not included. The repertoire holds some 200,000 clones, with 15% to 20% as singletons. Sequences were obtained from naive CD4+ T cells from blood. Receptors originate from a man aged 25-45 years with type 1 diabetes.

This clone was observed once. The V and J genes are TRBV7-7 and TRBJ2-5; 7 bases are a match to TRBD1. The CDR3 spans 15 residues. J was trimmed by 2 bases and V by 1 base; bases with no gene match: 4. CDR1 is SSHAT and CDR2 is FNYEAQ in the germline V gene (reference sequence). The chain's CDR3 is CASSLEGRGQETQYF. In DNA, the CDR3 is TGTGCCAGCAGCTTAGAAGGCAGGGGGCAAGAGACCCAGTACTTC.

This chain links TRBV4-1 with TRBJ2-6, with 7 bases lining up with TRBD1. This CDR3 spans 18 amino acids. The V and J ends lost 4 bases and 0 bases, in that order; junction bases with no gene match: 9. Germline CDR1 and CDR2: MGHRA and YSYEKL. CDR3 in amino acids: CASSPWTGLVSGANVLTF. The CDR3 DNA reads TGCGCCAGCAGCCCTTGGACAGGCCTTGTCTCTGGGGCCAACGTCCTGACTTTC.

The J gene is TRBJ2-5, the V gene TRBV25-1; D unclear. Germline CDR1 reads MGHDK; CDR2 reads SYGVNS. V was shortened by 7 bases and J by 2 bases, with 5 bases between the two germline ends. The CDR3 is made up of 11 amino acids. The CDR3 DNA reads as TGTGCCAGCAAATATCAAGAGACCCAGTACTTC. Protein: CASKYQETQYF.

CDR3 bases: TGTGCCAGCAGCGCGACAGGGGTGGAAGAGACCCAGTACTTC. This translates into CASSATGVEETQYF. The rearrangement joins TRBV7-7 to TRBJ2-5, with TRBD1 matching over 8 bases. V shed 5 bases and J 3 bases; nucleotides not matched to a gene: 5. Germline V CDR1 and CDR2: SSHAT, FNYEAQ (reference sequence). The CDR3 covers 14 residues.

This clone was seen only a few times. V gene TRBV10-3 combines with J gene TRBJ2-5; D is perhaps TRBD1 (6 bases). CDR1 ENHRY and CDR2 SYGVKD come from the germline V gene. The CDR3 contains 14 residues. V was trimmed by 6 bases and J by 1 base, leaving 12 bases between them. CDR3 sequence (DNA): TGTGCCATCAGCCGGGACAAAACCCAAGAGACCCAGTACTTC. It translates to CAISRDKTQETQYF.

The chain links TRBV30 to TRBJ2-7; no clear D. Germline V gene sequence: CDR1 GTSNPN, CDR2 SVGIG (reference sequence). The length of the CDR3 is 12 residues. V was cut by 0 bases and J by 4 bases, with 7 bases left in between. The CDR3: CAWSVHAYEQYF. CDR3 nucleotides: TGTGCCTGGAGTGTTCATGCTTACGAGCAGTACTTC.

The rearrangement links TRBV5-1 to TRBJ2-1; D may be TRBD1 or TRBD2 (5 bases each). Germline V gene lookup returns CDR1 SGHRS and CDR2 YFSETQ. The CDR3 contains 14 residues. The ends were cut back, 4 bases at V and 8 bases at J, with 16 bases in the middle. For the CDR3, the DNA is TGCGCCAGCAGCCCCGGGACCAGCCGTCATGAGCAGTTCTTC. Translation: CASSPGTSRHEQFF.

The V and J genes are TRBV29-1 and TRBJ2-3; weak D call: TRBD2 (6 bases). V lost 4 bases, J lost 3 bases, and 11 bases lay in between. CDR1 SQVTM and CDR2 ANQGSEA come from the germline V gene. CDR3 size: 13 residues. As DNA, the CDR3 is TGCAGCGTTGCGCGGGACCGGACAGATACGCAGTATTTT. Translated: CSVARDRTDTQYF.